Shown below are 4 T cell receptor beta chains from a single sample sequenced in a study of neurological immune-mediated disorders. From the 5' RACE reads, TCRdb called clonotypes with MiXCR, one entry per CDR3 protein. The sample has approximately 68,000 distinct CDR3 sequences; 4.8% are singletons. Sequencing was performed on PBMCs. The receptor source for this set is a woman aged 70-85 years with multiple sclerosis.

A word on this clonotype: One junction end does not reproduce the germline sequence, and a read error may be involved. This rearrangement joins TRBV5-1 to TRBJ2-2, with D hard to call. The CDR3 extends over 13 amino acids. Germline V gives CDR1 SGHRS, CDR2 YFSETQ. The CDR3 region is CASSIRFTEELFF. Written as DNA, the CDR3 is TGCGCCAGCAGCATAAGATTCACCGAGGAGCTGTTTTTT.

This clonotype was recorded at least ten times. CDR3 DNA: TGTGCCACCAGCAGAGATCGCGCGGGGAGTCAGCCCCAGCATTTT. Translated, it gives CATSRDRAGSQPQHF. The V and J genes are TRBV15 and TRBJ1-5; D gene ambiguous. V gave up 0 bases and J gave up 6 bases, with 12 bases separating them. Germline lookup yields CDR1 LNHNV and CDR2 YYDKDF (reference sequence). The CDR3 covers 15 residues. Together with reference TRBV15 and TRBJ1-5, the CDR3 gives the full variable domain: DAMVIQNPRYQVTQFGKPVTLSCSQTLNHNVMYWYQQKSSQAPKLLFHYYDKDFNNEADTPDNFQSRRPNTSFCFLDIRSPGLGDTAMYLCATSRDRAGSQPQHFGDGTRLSIL.

The chain combines TRBV20-1 with TRBJ1-5, with no clear D. CDR3 size: 13 residues. V dropped 6 bases and J dropped 4 bases, with 13 bases sitting between them. The germline V gene has CDR1 DFQATT and CDR2 SNEGSKA (reference sequence). In DNA form, the CDR3 reads TGCAGTGCCACCCAGGCTACGAATCAGCCCCAGCATTTT. This sequence encodes CSATQATNQPQHF.

This clonotype was detected many times. The V and J genes are TRBV5-1 and TRBJ2-1; tentative D call: TRBD1 (6 bases). Germline V CDR1 and CDR2: SGHRS, YFSETQ. V lost 4 bases to trimming and J lost 8 bases, with 19 bases between them. The CDR3 sequence is 15 residues long. The CDR3 nucleotides read TGCGCCAGCAGCCCCTCGGGACAAGGCACGGATGAGCAGTTCTTC. Protein product: CASSPSGQGTDEQFF.